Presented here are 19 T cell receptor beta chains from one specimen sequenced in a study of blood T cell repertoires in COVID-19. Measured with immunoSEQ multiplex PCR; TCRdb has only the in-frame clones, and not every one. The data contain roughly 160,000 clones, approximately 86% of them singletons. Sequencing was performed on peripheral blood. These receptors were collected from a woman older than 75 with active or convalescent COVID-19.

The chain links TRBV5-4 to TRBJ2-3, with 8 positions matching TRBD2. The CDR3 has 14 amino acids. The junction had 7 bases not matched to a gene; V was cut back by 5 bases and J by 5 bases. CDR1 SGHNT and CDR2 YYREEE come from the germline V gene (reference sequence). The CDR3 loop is CASSLGTSEDTQYF. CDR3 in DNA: TGTGCCAGCAGTCTCGGGACTAGTGAAGATACGCAGTATTTT.

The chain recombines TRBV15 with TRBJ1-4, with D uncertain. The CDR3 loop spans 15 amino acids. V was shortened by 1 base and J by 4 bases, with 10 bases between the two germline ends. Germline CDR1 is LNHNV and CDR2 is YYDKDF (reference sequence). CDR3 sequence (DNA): TGTGCCACCAGCAGAGTGTACGGAGGTAATGAAAAACTGTTTTTT. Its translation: CATSRVYGGNEKLFF.

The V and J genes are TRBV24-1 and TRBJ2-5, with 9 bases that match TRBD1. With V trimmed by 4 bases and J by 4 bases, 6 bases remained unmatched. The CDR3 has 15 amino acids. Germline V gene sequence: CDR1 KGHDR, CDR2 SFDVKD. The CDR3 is CATSDGDRDRETQYF. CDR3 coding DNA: TGTGCCACCAGTGACGGGGACAGGGATCGAGAGACCCAGTACTTC.

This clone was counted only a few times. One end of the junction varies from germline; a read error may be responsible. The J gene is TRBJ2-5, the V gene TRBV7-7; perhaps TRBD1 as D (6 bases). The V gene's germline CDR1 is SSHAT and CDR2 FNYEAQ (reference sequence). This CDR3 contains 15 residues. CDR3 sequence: CASSLYRTEQETQYF. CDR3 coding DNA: TGTGCTAGCAGCTTATATCGGACAGAACAAGAGACCCAGTACTTC.

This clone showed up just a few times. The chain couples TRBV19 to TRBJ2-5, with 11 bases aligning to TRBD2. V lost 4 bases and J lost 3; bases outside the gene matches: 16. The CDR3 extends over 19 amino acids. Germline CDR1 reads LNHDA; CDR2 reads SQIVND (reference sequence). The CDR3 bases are TGTGCCAGTAGTAGACCAACCGGGACTAGCGGATCGAGAGAAGAGACCCAGTACTTC. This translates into CASSRPTGTSGSREETQYF. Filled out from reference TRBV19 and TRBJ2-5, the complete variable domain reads DGGITQSPKYLFRKEGQNVTLSCEQNLNHDAMYWYRQDPGQGLRLIYYSQIVNDFQKGDIAEGYSVSREKKESFPLTVTSAQKNPTAFYLCASSRPTGTSGSREETQYFGPGTRLLVL.

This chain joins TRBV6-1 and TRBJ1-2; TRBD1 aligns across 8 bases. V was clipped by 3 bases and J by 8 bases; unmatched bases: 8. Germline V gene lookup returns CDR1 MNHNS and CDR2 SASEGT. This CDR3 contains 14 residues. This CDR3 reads CASSEKDRVGGYTF. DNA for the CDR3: TGTGCCAGCAGTGAGAAGGACAGGGTGGGGGGCTACACCTTC.

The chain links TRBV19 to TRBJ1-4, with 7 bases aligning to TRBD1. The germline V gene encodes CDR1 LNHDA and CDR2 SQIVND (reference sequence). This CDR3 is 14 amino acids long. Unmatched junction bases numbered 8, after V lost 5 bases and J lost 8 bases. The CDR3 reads CASSGDSKEEKLFF. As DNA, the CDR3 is TGTGCCAGTAGTGGGGACAGCAAGGAGGAAAAACTGTTTTTT.

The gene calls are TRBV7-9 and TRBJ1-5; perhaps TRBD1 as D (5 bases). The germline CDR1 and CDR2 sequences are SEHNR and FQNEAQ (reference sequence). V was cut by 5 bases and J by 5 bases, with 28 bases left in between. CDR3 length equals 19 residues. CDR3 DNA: TGTGCCAGCAGCCCAGCAGCGTCGGGTGGCAGGGTAGGGGATCAGCCCCAGCATTTT. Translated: CASSPAASGGRVGDQPQHF.

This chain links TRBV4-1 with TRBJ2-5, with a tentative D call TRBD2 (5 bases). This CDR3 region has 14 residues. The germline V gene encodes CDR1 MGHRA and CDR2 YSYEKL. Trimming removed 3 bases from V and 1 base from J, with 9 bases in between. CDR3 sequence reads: CASSHGEPQETQYF. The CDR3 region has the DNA TGCGCCAGCAGCCACGGGGAGCCCCAAGAGACCCAGTACTTC.

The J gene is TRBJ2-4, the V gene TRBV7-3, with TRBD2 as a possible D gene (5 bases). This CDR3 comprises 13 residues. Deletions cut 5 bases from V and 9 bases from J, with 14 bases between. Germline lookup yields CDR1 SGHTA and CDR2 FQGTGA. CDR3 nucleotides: TGTGCCAGCAGCAGGACGGAGGCGGGCATTCAGTACTTC. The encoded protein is CASSRTEAGIQYF.

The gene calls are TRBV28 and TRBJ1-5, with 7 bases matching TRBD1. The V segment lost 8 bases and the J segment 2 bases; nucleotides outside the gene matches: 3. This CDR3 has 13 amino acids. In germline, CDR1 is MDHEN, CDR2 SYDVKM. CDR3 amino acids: CASSQGGNQPQHF. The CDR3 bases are TGTGCCAGCTCCCAGGGGGGCAATCAGCCCCAGCATTTT. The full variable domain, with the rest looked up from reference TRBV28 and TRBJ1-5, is DVKVTQSSRYLVKRTGEKVFLECVQDMDHENMFWYRQDPGLGLRLIYFSYDVKMKEKGDIPEGYSVSREKKERFSLILESASTNQTSMYLCASSQGGNQPQHFGDGTRLSIL.

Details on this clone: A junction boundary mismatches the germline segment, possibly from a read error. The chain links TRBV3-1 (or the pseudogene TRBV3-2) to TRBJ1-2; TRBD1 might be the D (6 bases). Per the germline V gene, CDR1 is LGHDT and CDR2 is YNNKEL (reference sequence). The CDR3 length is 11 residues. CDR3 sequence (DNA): TGTGCCAGCAGCCAAACCGGGACACCTTCCTTC. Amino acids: CASSQTGTPSF.

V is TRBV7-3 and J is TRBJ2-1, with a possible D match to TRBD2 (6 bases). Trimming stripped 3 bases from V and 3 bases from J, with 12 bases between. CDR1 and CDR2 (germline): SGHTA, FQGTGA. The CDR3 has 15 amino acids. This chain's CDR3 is CASSFGRSDYNEQFF. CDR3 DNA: TGTGCCAGCAGCTTCGGGAGATCGGACTACAATGAGCAGTTCTTC.

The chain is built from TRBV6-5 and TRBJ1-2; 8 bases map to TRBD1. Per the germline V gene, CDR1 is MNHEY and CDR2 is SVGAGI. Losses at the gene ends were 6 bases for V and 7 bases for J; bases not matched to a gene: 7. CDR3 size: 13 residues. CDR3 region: CASSVGQEGGYTF. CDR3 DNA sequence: TGTGCCAGCAGCGTGGGACAGGAAGGTGGCTACACCTTC.

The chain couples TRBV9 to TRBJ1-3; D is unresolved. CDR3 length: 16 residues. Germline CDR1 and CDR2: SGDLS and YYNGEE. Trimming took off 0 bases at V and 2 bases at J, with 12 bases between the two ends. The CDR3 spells CASSVAWGGAGNTIYF. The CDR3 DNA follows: TGTGCCAGCAGCGTAGCCTGGGGAGGTGCTGGAAACACCATATATTTT.

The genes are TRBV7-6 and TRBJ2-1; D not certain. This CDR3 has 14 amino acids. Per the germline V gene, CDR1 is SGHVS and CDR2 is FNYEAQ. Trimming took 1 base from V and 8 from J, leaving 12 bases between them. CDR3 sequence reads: CASSLGVAGDEQFF. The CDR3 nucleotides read TGTGCCAGCAGCTTAGGAGTAGCCGGCGATGAGCAGTTCTTC.

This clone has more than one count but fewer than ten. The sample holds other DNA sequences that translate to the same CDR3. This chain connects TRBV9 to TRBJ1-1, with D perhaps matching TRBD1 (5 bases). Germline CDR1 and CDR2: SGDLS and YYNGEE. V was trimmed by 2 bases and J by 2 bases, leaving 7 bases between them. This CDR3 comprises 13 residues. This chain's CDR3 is CASSVDSNTEAFF. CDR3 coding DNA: TGTGCCAGCAGCGTCGACAGCAACACTGAAGCTTTCTTT.

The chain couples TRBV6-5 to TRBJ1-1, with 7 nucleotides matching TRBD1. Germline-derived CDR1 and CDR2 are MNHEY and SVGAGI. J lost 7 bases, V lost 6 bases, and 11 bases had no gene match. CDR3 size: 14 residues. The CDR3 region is CASSRTGRSGEAFF. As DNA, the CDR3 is TGTGCCAGCAGCAGGACAGGACGATCGGGTGAAGCTTTCTTT.

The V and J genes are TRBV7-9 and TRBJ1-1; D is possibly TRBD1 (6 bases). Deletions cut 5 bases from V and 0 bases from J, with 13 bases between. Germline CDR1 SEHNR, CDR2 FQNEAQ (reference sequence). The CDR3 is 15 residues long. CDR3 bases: TGTGCCAGCAGCCTGCGGGGGCTGATGAACACTGAAGCTTTCTTT. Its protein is CASSLRGLMNTEAFF.